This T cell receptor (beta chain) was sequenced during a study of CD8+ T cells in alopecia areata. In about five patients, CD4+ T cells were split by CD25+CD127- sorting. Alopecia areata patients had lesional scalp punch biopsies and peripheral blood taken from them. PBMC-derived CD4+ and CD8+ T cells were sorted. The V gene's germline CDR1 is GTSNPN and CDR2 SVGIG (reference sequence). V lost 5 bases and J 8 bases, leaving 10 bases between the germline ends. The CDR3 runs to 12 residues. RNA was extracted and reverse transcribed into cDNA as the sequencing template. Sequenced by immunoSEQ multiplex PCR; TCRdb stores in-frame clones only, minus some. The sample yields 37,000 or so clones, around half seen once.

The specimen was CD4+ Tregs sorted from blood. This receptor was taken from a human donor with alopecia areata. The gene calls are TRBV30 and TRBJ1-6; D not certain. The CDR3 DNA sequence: TGTGCCTGGTCGACCCTAGATTCACCCCTCCACTTT. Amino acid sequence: CAWSTLDSPLHF.